This is a list of T cell receptor beta chains from one sample in a study of cytomegalovirus exposure and HLA in healthy donors. The data were produced by immunoSEQ multiplex PCR, yet TCRdb's version contains in-frame clones alone and is incomplete. Its table lists under 90,000 clones. Material: PBMCs. The origin of the receptors is a man aged 50 to 59 in good health and CMV-seropositive. The CDR3 runs from the conserved cysteine through the conserved F or W.

CDR3: CASSLQGWGGRTQYF
V: TRBV27
J: TRBJ2-5
length: 15

CDR3: CASSPLGASGFNEQFF
V: TRBV27
J: TRBJ2-1
length: 16

CDR3: CASSFPGFEAFF
V: TRBV28
J: TRBJ1-1
length: 12

CDR3: CASSLRRGGSSYEQYF
V: TRBV5-6
J: TRBJ2-7
length: 16

CDR3: CASSLNSGNYGYTF
V: TRBV27
J: TRBJ1-2
length: 14

CDR3: CASSQEVGTGGRTEAFF
V: TRBV4-3
J: TRBJ1-1
length: 17

CDR3: CASGPGTGFHQPQHF
V: TRBV12-5
J: TRBJ1-5
length: 15

CDR3: CASSAGLAVNEQFF
V: TRBV2
J: TRBJ2-1
length: 14

CDR3: CASSDKGQSSSPLHF
V: TRBV9
J: TRBJ1-6
length: 15

CDR3: CASSPGLVSTDTQYF
V: TRBV5-1
J: TRBJ2-3
length: 15

CDR3: CASSQVGDTRTYNEQFF
V: TRBV4-2
J: TRBJ2-1
length: 17

CDR3: CASSDREGPGYGYTF
V: TRBV6-1
J: TRBJ1-2
length: 15

CDR3: CASSLRPPASGRGTKTQYF
V: TRBV27
J: TRBJ2-5
length: 19

CDR3: CASRRGGPSGANVLTF
V: TRBV5-1
J: TRBJ2-6
length: 16

CDR3: CASSFDRASYEQYF
V: TRBV7-2
J: TRBJ2-7
length: 14

CDR3: CASSSGSNYGYTF
V: TRBV5-4
J: TRBJ1-2
length: 13

CDR3: CASSLTGGPDEQYF
V: TRBV7-8
J: TRBJ2-7
length: 14

CDR3: CAFQGSNTGELFF
V: TRBV5-4
J: TRBJ2-2
length: 13

CDR3: CASSDLGMINEKLFF
V: TRBV2
J: TRBJ1-4
length: 15

CDR3: CASRRLAGFNEQFF
V: TRBV27
J: TRBJ2-1
length: 14

CDR3: CASSLQVGASTDTQYF
V: TRBV5-1
J: TRBJ2-3
length: 16

CDR3: CASSVEGGAGNTIYF
V: TRBV9
J: TRBJ1-3
length: 15

CDR3: CASSPGQGDQPQHF
V: TRBV5-1
J: TRBJ1-5
length: 14

CDR3: CAWSSQGALISEAFF
V: TRBV30
J: TRBJ1-1
length: 15